Below are 13 T cell receptor beta chains sequenced from a single sample in a study of radiotherapy plus CTLA-4 blockade in lung cancer. Some clones are missing from TCRdb's copy, which holds only in-frame ones; the method was immunoSEQ multiplex PCR. The data hold around 110,000 clones, with about 84% observed a single time. The material sequenced was peripheral blood, taken from a patient treated with radiotherapy plus ipilimumab. These TCRs come from a human donor with non-small cell lung cancer that progressed on radiotherapy plus ipilimumab. Some clones in this sample may be carry-over from other donors' samples.

This clone was seen a handful of times. The genes are TRBV21-1 and TRBJ1-1. TRBV21-1 constitutes a pseudogene. The CDR3 is made up of 14 amino acids. CDR3: CASSKVKGNTEAFF. The DNA for the CDR3 is TGTGCCAGCAGCAAAGTAAAGGGAAACACTGAAGCTTTCTTT.

The chain recombines TRBV6-4 with TRBJ1-1; possibly TRBD1 for D (5 bases). Germline assignment: CDR1 MRHNA and CDR2 SNTAGT. The CDR3 has 13 amino acids. Trimming took 3 bases from V and 4 from J, leaving 9 bases between them. The CDR3 nucleotides are TGTGCCAGCAGTGAGGGGGAGGGCACTGAAGCTTTCTTT. Translation: CASSEGEGTEAFF.

This rearrangement joins TRBV9 to TRBJ2-1, with 9 positions matching TRBD2. The CDR3 has 16 amino acids. Per germline, CDR1 SGDLS and CDR2 YYNGEE. Trimming at V came to 3 bases and at J to 4 bases, leaving 8 bases not matched to a gene. CDR3 coding DNA: TGTGCCAGCAGCGCATCGAGCGGGGGGCCATACAATGAGCAGTTCTTC. It specifies CASSASSGGPYNEQFF.

This clone was detected only once. The chain couples TRBV11-2 to TRBJ2-7; no clear D. The V gene's germline CDR1 is SGHAT and CDR2 FQNNGV. Trimming took 2 bases from V and 5 from J, leaving 13 bases between them. CDR3 length equals 14 residues. CDR3 nucleotide sequence: TGTGCCAGCAGCTTACGACTGTCGGCTCACGAGCAGTACTTC. Protein product: CASSLRLSAHEQYF.

The table lists this clone with many counts. The J gene is TRBJ2-7, the V gene TRBV7-9; 7 positions agree with TRBD1. V shed 0 bases and J 3 bases; nucleotides not matched to a gene: 5. The germline gives CDR1 SEHNR, CDR2 FQNEAQ (reference sequence). This CDR3 has 15 residues. CDR3 bases: TGTGCCAGCAGCTTAGCTACGACAGGGCTCTACGAGCAGTACTTC. Translating gives CASSLATTGLYEQYF. Supplemented by reference TRBV7-9 and TRBJ2-7, the full variable domain reads DTGVSQNPRHKITKRGQNVTFRCDPISEHNRLYWYRQTLGQGPEFLTYFQNEAQLEKSRLLSDRFSAERPKGSFSTLEIQRTEQGDSAMYLCASSLATTGLYEQYFGPGTRLTVT.

This chain joins TRBV2 and TRBJ1-2, with D unresolved. Per germline, CDR1 SNHLY and CDR2 FYNNEI. Trimming left V 4 bases short and J 7 bases short, with 10 bases between. This CDR3 region has 12 residues. In DNA form, the CDR3 reads TGTGCCAGCAGTGTGGAGGGTTTTGGCTACACCTTC. Its translation: CASSVEGFGYTF.

The chain is built from TRBV6-4 and TRBJ2-1; TRBD1 matches 7 bases. The V segment lost 0 bases and the J segment 9 bases; nucleotides outside the gene matches: 8. CDR1 is MRHNA, CDR2 SNTAGT, per germline. The CDR3 contains 15 residues. Here the CDR3 reads CASSDSVEPGGEQFF. CDR3 nucleotide sequence: TGTGCCAGCAGTGACTCGGTCGAACCAGGGGGTGAGCAGTTCTTC.

The chain recombines TRBV7-9 with TRBJ2-2; 7 bases are shared with TRBD1. This CDR3 region has 13 residues. With V trimmed by 5 bases and J by 7 bases, 4 bases remained unmatched. The V gene's germline CDR1 is SEHNR and CDR2 FQNEAQ (reference sequence). The CDR3 sequence is CASSEQGFGELFF. The CDR3 coding sequence is TGTGCCAGCAGCGAACAGGGGTTCGGGGAGCTGTTTTTT.

The chain carries TRBV18 and TRBJ1-6; the D gene is possibly TRBD1 (6 bases). The germline V gene has CDR1 KGHSH and CDR2 LQKENI. This CDR3 has 17 residues. V gave up 3 bases and J gave up 8 bases, with 20 bases separating them. The CDR3, as DNA: TGTGCCAGCTCACCCCGCCTGGCACAGGGTAAAGATTCACCCCTCCACTTT. Translation gives CASSPRLAQGKDSPLHF.

This clone appeared a few times. V usage is TRBV4-1 and J usage is TRBJ2-7; D remains unclear. Germline V gives CDR1 MGHRA, CDR2 YSYEKL. This CDR3 spans 15 amino acids. V lost 3 bases to trimming and J lost 0 bases, with 12 bases between them. CDR3 DNA sequence: TGCGCCAGCAGCCAGAGGACCGAGAGCTCCTACGAGCAGTACTTC. It yields the protein CASSQRTESSYEQYF.

V gene TRBV27 combines with J gene TRBJ1-5, with D hard to call. V was cut by 5 bases and J by 0 bases, with 20 bases left in between. Germline V gene lookup returns CDR1 MNHEY and CDR2 SMNVEV (reference sequence). The CDR3 loop spans 18 amino acids. The CDR3 loop reads CASSPSPTDPYSNQPQHF. The CDR3 nucleotides are TGTGCCAGCAGTCCCTCCCCGACGGATCCCTATAGCAATCAGCCCCAGCATTTT.

J is TRBJ2-1 and V is TRBV5-1; possible D gene TRBD2, 6 bases. The V gene's germline CDR1 is SGHRS and CDR2 YFSETQ. There are 17 residues in the CDR3. Trimming stripped 1 base from V and 4 bases from J, with 18 bases between. The CDR3 spells CASSLRVAGTEYNEQFF. The CDR3 nucleotides read TGCGCCAGCAGCTTGAGGGTCGCGGGGACGGAATACAATGAGCAGTTCTTC.

This chain links TRBV5-1 with TRBJ2-5; 7 bases match TRBD2. The length of the CDR3 is 15 residues. Germline lookup yields CDR1 SGHRS and CDR2 YFSETQ. Losses at the gene ends were 2 bases for V and 2 bases for J; bases not matched to a gene: 6. As DNA, the CDR3 is TGCGCCAGCAGCTTAACGGCTAGCGGTCAAGAGACCCAGTACTTC. This encodes CASSLTASGQETQYF.